One and the same sample provided the 10 T cell receptor beta chains below, sequenced in a study of CD4 and CD8 cells across lung adenocarcinoma regions. TCRdb reanalysed the PCR reads using MiXCR and keeps one entry per CDR3 protein. The data contain under 8,500 distinct CDR3 sequences, over 40% of them singletons. Source material: CD8+ T cells from the center of a lung tumor. The source of these receptors is a male donor with lung adenocarcinoma. The CD4 and CD8 labels of this study may be unreliable.

The chain combines TRBV6-1 with TRBJ2-1; D could derive from TRBD1 or TRBD2 (6 bases each). This CDR3 is built from 13 residues. Between the trimmed V and J ends, which lost 5 bases and 9 bases, there was a span of 14 bases. Germline CDR1 is MNHNS and CDR2 is SASEGT. CDR3: CASSPPGGTEQFF. CDR3 DNA sequence: TGTGCCAGCAGTCCCCCCGGGGGCACTGAGCAGTTCTTC.

This clonotype was seen many times. The J gene is TRBJ2-1, the V gene TRBV30; TRBD2 matches at 9 bases. Germline loops: CDR1 GTSNPN, CDR2 SVGIG (reference sequence). The CDR3 runs to 15 residues. Trimming removed 3 bases from V and 7 bases from J; junction bases left unmatched: 10. The CDR3 spells CAWRGGAGGMNEQFF. Here the CDR3 DNA reads TGTGCCTGGAGGGGGGGAGCGGGAGGCATGAATGAGCAGTTCTTC.

This clonotype was seen at least ten times. It may be a read error: a sequence one base away is much more abundant. The J gene is TRBJ2-1, the V gene TRBV6-1; 8 nucleotides align to TRBD1. The CDR3 has 17 amino acids. V lost 6 bases to trimming and J lost 10 bases; unmatched junction nucleotides: 20. Germline CDR1 reads MNHNS; CDR2 reads SASEGT. The CDR3 protein is CASSTAGTGFFSYEQFF. In DNA form, the CDR3 reads TGTGCCAGCAGCACCGCGGGGACAGGTTTCTTCTCCTACGAGCAGTTCTTC.

The chain has TRBV6-5 and TRBJ2-2; a weak D match, TRBD1 (5 bases). Trimming took 2 bases from V and 7 from J, leaving 5 bases between them. The CDR3 is 12 residues long. Germline lookup yields CDR1 MNHEY and CDR2 SVGAGI. The CDR3 loop reads CASSYRGGELFF. The CDR3, as DNA: TGTGCCAGCAGTTACAGGGGCGGGGAGCTGTTTTTT.

This chain connects TRBV3-1 to TRBJ2-5; D is unclear. The germline V and J ends were trimmed by 0 bases and 7 bases, with 6 bases remaining between them. CDR1 is LGHDT and CDR2 is YNNKEL in the germline V gene (reference sequence). CDR3 length: 12 amino acids. This chain's CDR3 is CASSQDRVTQYF. CDR3 coding DNA: TGTGCCAGCAGCCAAGATAGGGTGACCCAGTACTTC.

The V gene is TRBV6-1, the J gene TRBJ2-5; D tentatively reads TRBD1 or TRBD2 (5 bases each). Judging by the DNA end, TRBJ2-7 fits better; the J call may be wrong. From germline, CDR1 is MNHNS and CDR2 SASEGT. CDR3 length: 14 residues. CDR3 in amino acids: CASSRSREGYEQYF. The CDR3 DNA reads TGTGCCAGCAGCCGTAGCCGCGAGGGGTACGAGCAGTACTTC.

This clonotype was recorded at least ten times. The chain employs TRBV6-1 and TRBJ1-1; 10 bases agree with TRBD1. After removal of 2 bases from V and 5 bases from J, the junction contained 5 bases not matched to a gene. The CDR3 length is 15 residues. Per the germline V gene, CDR1 is MNHNS and CDR2 is SASEGT. The CDR3 nucleotides read TGTGCCAGCAGTGAACCGGGACAGGGGAGAACTGAAGCTTTCTTT. This gives the protein CASSEPGQGRTEAFF.

V usage is TRBV6-2 or TRBV6-3 and J usage is TRBJ2-1; D might be TRBD1 (6 bases). The CDR3 has 14 residues. Germline V gene data show CDR1 as MNHEY and CDR2 as SVGEGT. V lost 5 bases and J 9 bases, leaving 17 bases between the germline ends. The CDR3 loop is CASSPDRLQGEQFF. CDR3 nucleotide sequence: TGTGCCAGCAGTCCCGACAGGTTACAGGGTGAGCAGTTCTTC.

The V gene is TRBV14, the J gene TRBJ2-1, with 9 bases identical to TRBD1. The CDR3 has 15 amino acids. V gave up 4 bases and J gave up 4 bases; unmatched junction bases: 5. Germline V CDR1 and CDR2: SGHDN, FVKESK. CDR3 coding DNA: TGTGCCAGCAGCCGGACAGGGGCTCAATACAATGAGCAGTTCTTC. Amino acid sequence: CASSRTGAQYNEQFF.

A few counts support this clonotype. CDR3 residues: CASSQGQARFF. The CDR3 nucleotides are TGTGCCAGCAGCCAAGGACAGGCAAGGTTCTTC. The chain has TRBV7-2 and TRBJ2-1; TRBD1 aligns across 7 bases. The CDR3 is made up of 11 amino acids. Germline V lookup: CDR1 SGHTA, CDR2 FQGNSA. V dropped 5 bases and J dropped 15; count of bases not matched to a gene: 7.